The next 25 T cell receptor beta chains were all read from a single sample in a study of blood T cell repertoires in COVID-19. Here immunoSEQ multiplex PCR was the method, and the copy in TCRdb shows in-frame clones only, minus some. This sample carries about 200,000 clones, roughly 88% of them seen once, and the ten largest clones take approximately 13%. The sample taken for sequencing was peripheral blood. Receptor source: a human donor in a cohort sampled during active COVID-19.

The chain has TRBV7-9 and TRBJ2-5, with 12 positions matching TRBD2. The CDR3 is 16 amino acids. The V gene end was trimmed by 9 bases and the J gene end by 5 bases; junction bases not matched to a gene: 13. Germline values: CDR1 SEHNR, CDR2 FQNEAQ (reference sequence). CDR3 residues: CASAATLAGGLETQYF. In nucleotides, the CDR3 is TGTGCCAGTGCAGCAACCCTAGCGGGAGGGCTGGAGACCCAGTACTTC.

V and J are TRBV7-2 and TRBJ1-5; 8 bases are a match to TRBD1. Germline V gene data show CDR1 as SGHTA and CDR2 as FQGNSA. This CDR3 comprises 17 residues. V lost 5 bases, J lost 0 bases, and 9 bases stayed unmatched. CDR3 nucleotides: TGTGCCAGCAGCCCCCAGGGACAGGTATATAGCAATCAGCCCCAGCATTTT. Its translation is CASSPQGQVYSNQPQHF.

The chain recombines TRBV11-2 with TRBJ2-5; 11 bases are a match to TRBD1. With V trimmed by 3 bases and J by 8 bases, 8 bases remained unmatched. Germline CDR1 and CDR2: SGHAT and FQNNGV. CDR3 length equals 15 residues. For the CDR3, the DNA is TGTGCCAGCAGCTTGGCGGGACAGGGGGGGGATACCCAGTACTTC. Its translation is CASSLAGQGGDTQYF.

CDR3: CASALDRETDEQYF. The CDR3 DNA reads as TGTGCCAGCGCACTCGACAGGGAAACAGACGAGCAGTACTTC. V and J are TRBV6-5 and TRBJ2-7; TRBD1 matches 7 bases. Germline CDR1 reads MNHEY; CDR2 reads SVGAGI. J lost 5 bases, V lost 8 bases, and 12 bases had no gene match. The CDR3 covers 14 residues.

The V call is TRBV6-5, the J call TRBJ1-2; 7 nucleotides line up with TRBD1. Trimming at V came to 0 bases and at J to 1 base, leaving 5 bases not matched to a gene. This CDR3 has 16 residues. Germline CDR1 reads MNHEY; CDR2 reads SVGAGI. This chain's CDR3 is CASSYSDRTLNYGYTF. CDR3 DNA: TGTGCCAGCAGTTACTCGGACAGGACCCTTAACTATGGCTACACCTTC.

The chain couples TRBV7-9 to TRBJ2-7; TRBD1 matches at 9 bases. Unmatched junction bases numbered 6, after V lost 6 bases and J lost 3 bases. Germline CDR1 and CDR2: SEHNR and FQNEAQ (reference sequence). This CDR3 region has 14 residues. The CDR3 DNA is TGTGCCAGCAGTTACCGGGACAGGGACTACGAGCAGTACTTC. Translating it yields CASSYRDRDYEQYF.

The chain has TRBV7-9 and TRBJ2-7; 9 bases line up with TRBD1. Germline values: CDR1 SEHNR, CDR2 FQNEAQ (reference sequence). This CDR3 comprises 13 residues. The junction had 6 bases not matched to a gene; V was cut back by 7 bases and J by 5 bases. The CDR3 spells CASTRGQGNEQYF. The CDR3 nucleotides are TGTGCCAGCACCAGGGGACAGGGAAACGAGCAGTACTTC.

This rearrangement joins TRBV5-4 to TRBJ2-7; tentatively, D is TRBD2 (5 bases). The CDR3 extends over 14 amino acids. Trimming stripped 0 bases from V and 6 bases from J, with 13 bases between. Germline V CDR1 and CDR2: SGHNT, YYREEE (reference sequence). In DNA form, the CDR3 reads TGTGCCAGCAGCTTGGTCGCGGGTAACTTCGAGCAGTACTTC. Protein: CASSLVAGNFEQYF.

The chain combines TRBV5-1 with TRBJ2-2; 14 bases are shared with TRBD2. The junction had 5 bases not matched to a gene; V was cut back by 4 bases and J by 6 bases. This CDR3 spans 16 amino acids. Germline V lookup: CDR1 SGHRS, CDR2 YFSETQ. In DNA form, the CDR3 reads TGCGCCAGCAGCCATATGACTAGCGGGAGGGCCGGGGAGCTGTTTTTT. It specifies CASSHMTSGRAGELFF.

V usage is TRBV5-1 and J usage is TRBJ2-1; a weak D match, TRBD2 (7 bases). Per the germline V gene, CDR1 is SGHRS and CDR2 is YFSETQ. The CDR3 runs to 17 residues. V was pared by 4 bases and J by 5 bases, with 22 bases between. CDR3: CASSEWMGGRRNNEQFF. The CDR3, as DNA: TGCGCCAGCAGCGAGTGGATGGGGGGGCGGAGAAACAATGAGCAGTTCTTC. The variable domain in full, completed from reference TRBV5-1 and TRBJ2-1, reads KAGVTQTPRYLIKTRGQQVTLSCSPISGHRSVSWYQQTPGQGLQFLFEYFSETQRNKGNFPGRFSGRQFSNSRSEMNVSTLELGDSALYLCASSEWMGGRRNNEQFFGPGTRLTVL.

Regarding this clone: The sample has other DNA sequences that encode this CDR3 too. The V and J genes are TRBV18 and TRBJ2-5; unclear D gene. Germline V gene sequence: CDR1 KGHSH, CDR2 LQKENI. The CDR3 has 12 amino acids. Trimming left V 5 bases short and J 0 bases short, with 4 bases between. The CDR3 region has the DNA TGTGCCAGCTCATCCTACCAAGAGACCCAGTACTTC. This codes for CASSSYQETQYF.

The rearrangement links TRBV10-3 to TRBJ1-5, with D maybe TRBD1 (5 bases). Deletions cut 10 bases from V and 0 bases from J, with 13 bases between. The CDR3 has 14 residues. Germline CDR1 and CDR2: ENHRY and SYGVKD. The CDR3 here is CATSGGISNQPQHF. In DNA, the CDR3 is TGTGCCACCTCGGGGGGGATTAGCAATCAGCCCCAGCATTTT.

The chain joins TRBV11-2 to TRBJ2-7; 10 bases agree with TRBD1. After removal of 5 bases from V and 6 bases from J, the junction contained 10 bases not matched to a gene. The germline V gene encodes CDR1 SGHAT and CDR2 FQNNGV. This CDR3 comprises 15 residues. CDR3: CASSPTTGGAFEQYF. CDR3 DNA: TGTGCCAGCAGCCCCACGACAGGGGGCGCGTTCGAGCAGTACTTC.

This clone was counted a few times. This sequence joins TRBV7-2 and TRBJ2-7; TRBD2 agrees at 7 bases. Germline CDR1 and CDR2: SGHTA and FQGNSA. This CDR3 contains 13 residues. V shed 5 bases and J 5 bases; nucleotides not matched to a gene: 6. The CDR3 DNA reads TGTGCCAGCAGCCTTAGACTAGCCCACGAGCAGTACTTC. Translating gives CASSLRLAHEQYF. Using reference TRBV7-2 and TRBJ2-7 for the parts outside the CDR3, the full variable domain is GAGVSQSPSNKVTEKGKDVELRCDPISGHTALYWYRQSLGQGLEFLIYFQGNSAPDKSGLPSDRFSAERTGGSVSTLTIQRTQQEDSAVYLCASSLRLAHEQYFGPGTRLTVT.

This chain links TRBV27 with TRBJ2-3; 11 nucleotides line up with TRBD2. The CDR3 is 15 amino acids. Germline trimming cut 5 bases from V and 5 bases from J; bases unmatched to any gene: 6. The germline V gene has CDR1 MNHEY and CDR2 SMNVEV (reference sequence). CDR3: CASSVLAGGGDTQYF. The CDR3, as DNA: TGTGCCAGCAGTGTGCTAGCGGGAGGAGGAGATACGCAGTATTTT.

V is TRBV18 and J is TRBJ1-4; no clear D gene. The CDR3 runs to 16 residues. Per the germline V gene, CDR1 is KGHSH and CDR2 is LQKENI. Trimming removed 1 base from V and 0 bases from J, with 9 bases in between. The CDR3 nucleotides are TGTGCCAGCTCACCACGTTCCGGGTCAACTAATGAAAAACTGTTTTTT. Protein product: CASSPRSGSTNEKLFF.

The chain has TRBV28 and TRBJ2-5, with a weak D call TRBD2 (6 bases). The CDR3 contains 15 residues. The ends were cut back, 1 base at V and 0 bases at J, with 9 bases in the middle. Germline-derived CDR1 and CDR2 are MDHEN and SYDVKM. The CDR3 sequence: CASSLLAEYQETQYF. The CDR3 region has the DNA TGTGCCAGCAGTTTATTAGCGGAGTACCAAGAGACCCAGTACTTC.

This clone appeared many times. CDR3 sequence (DNA): TGTGCCAGTAGCCGGGGGACAGAACTATATAATGAAAAACTGTTTTTT. Its translation is CASSRGTELYNEKLFF. The chain links TRBV19 to TRBJ1-4, with 7 positions matching TRBD1. There are 16 residues in the CDR3. The junction had 11 bases not matched to a gene; V was cut back by 6 bases and J by 4 bases. Germline V CDR1 and CDR2: LNHDA, SQIVND (reference sequence).

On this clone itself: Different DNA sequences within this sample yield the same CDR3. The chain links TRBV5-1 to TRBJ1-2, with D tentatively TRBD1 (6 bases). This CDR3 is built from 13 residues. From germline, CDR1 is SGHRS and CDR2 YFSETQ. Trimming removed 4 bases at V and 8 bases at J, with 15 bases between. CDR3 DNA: TGCGCCAGCAGCCTGACAGGTGGGAGCGGCTACACCTTC. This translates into CASSLTGGSGYTF.

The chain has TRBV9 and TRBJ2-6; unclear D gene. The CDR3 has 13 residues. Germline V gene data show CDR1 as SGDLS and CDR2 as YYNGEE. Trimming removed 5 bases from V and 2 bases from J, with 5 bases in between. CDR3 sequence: CASRATGANVLTF. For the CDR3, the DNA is TGTGCCAGCAGAGCCACTGGGGCCAACGTCCTGACTTTC.

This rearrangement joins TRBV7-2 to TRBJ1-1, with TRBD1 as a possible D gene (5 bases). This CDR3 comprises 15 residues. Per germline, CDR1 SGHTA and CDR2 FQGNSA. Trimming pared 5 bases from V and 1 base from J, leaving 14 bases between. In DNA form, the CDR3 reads TGTGCCAGCAGCCCTAGGGACTTGGCGAACACTGAAGCTTTCTTT. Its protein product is CASSPRDLANTEAFF.

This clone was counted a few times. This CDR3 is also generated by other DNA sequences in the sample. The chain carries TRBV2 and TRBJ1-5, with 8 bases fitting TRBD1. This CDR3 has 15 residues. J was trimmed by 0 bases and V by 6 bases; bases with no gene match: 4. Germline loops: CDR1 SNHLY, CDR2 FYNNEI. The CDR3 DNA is TGTGCCAGCAGCGGGACAGGAAATAGCAATCAGCCCCAGCATTTT. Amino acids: CASSGTGNSNQPQHF. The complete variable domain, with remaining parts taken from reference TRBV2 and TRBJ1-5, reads EPEVTQTPSHQVTQMGQEVILRCVPISNHLYFYWYRQILGQKVEFLVSFYNNEISEKSEIFDDQFSVERPDGSNFTLKIRSTKLEDSAMYFCASSGTGNSNQPQHFGDGTRLSIL.

The CDR3 bases are TGCGCCAGCAGCCAATATCCCTTACCGGTGGCTGGAAACACCATATATTTT. Its protein product is CASSQYPLPVAGNTIYF. The chain couples TRBV4-1 to TRBJ1-3; no definite D call. With 2 bases removed from V and 2 bases from J, the gap between germline ends came to 16 bases. The CDR3 is 17 residues long. Germline V gene lookup returns CDR1 MGHRA and CDR2 YSYEKL.

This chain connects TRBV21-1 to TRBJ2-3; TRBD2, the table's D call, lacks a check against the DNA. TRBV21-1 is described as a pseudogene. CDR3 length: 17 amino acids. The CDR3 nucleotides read TGTGCCAGCAGCAAAGGTTTAACTAGAGACGACACAGATACGCAGTATTTT. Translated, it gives CASSKGLTRDDTDTQYF.

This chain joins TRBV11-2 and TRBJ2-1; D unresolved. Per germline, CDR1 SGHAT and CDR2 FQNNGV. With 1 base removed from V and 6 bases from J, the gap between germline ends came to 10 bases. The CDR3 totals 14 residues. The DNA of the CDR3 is TGTGCCAGCAGCTTAGTGGTAGCCGGCAATGAGCAGTTCTTC. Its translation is CASSLVVAGNEQFF.